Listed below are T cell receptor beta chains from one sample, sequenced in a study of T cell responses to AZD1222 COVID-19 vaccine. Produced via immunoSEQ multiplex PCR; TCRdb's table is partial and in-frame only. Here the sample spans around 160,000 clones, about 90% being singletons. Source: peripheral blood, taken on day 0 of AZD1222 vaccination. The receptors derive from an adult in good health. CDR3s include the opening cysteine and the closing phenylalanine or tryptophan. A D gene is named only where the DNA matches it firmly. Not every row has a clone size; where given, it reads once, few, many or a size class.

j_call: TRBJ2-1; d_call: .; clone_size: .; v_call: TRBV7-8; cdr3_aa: CASSLVRTHYYNEQFF; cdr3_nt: TGTGCCAGCAGCTTAGTAAGGACACACTACTACAATGAGCAGTTCTTC
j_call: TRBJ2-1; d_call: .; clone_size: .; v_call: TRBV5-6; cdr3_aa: CASSFADEQFF; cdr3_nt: TGTGCCAGCAGCTTCGCCGATGAGCAGTTCTTC
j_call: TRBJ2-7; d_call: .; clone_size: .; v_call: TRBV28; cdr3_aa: CASSSNRAGTYEQYF; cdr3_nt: TGTGCCAGCAGTTCAAATCGGGCCGGAACCTACGAGCAGTACTTC
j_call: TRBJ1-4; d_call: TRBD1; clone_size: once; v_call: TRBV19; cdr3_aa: CASSRDRGRREKLFF; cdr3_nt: TGTGCCAGTAGTCGTGACAGGGGGCGACGCGAAAAACTGTTTTTT
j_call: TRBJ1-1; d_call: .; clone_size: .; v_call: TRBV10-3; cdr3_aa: CAISDTPGEAFF; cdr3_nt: TGTGCCATCAGTGACACCCCCGGCGAAGCTTTCTTT
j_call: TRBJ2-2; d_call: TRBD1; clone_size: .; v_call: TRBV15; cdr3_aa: CATSRKKQGWDTGELFF; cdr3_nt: TGTGCCACCAGCAGAAAAAAACAGGGGTGGGACACCGGGGAGCTGTTTTTT
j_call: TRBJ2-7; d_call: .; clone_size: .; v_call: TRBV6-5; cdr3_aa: CASSRNRAGEQYF; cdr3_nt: TGTGCCAGCAGCCGTAACAGGGCAGGGGAGCAGTACTTC
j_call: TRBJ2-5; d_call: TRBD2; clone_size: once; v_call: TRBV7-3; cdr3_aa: CASSSGTSGTQETQYF; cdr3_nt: TGTGCCAGCAGCTCCGGGACTAGCGGGACCCAAGAGACCCAGTACTTC
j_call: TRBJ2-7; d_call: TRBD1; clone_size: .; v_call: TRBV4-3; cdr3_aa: CASSPGGLDEQYF; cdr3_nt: TGCGCCAGCAGCCCAGGGGGTCTGGATGAGCAGTACTTC
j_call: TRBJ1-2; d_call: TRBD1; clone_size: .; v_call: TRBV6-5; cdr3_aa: CASSTTRGTTPGYTF; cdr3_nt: TGTGCCAGCAGTACGACCAGGGGGACAACCCCTGGCTACACCTTC
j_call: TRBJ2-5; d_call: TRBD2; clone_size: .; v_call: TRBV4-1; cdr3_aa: CASSVRTSGGLETQYF; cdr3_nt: TGCGCCAGCAGCGTCCGGACTAGCGGGGGGTTAGAGACCCAGTACTTC
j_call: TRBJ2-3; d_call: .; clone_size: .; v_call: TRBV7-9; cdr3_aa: CASSLLPEDTQYF; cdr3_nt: TGTGCCAGCAGCTTACTCCCGGAAGATACGCAGTATTTT
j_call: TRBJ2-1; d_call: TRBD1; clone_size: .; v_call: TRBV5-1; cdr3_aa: CASSLGQGADYNEQFF; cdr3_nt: TGCGCCAGCAGCTTAGGACAGGGGGCGGATTACAATGAGCAGTTCTTC
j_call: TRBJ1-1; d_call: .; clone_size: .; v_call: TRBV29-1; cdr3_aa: CSVNTGRGTEAFF; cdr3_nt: TGCAGCGTAAACACGGGGAGGGGGACTGAAGCTTTCTTT
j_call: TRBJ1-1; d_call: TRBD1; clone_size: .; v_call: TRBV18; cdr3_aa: CASSPQRMGQGDTEAFF; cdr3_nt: TGTGCCAGCTCACCCCAGAGGATGGGACAGGGGGACACTGAAGCTTTCTTT
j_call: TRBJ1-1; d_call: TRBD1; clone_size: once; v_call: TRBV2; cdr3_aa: CASSRFGQGEAFF; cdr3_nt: TGTGCCAGCAGCCGATTCGGACAGGGTGAAGCTTTCTTT
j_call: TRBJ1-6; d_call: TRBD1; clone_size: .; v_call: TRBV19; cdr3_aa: CASSHRTGRSYNSPLHF; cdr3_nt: TGTGCCAGTAGCCATAGGACAGGGAGGTCCTATAATTCACCCCTCCACTTT
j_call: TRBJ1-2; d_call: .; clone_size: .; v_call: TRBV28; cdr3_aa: CAIAFRAGYGYTF; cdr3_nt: TGTGCCATTGCATTCAGGGCGGGCTATGGCTACACCTTC
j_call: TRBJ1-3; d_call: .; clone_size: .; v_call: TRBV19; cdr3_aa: CASRAGFVRRNGNTIYF; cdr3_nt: TGTGCCAGTAGGGCAGGGTTTGTTCGGCGGAATGGAAACACCATATATTTT
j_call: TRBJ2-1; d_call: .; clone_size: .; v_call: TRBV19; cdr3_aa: CASSIVGSAHEQFF; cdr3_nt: TGTGCCAGTAGTATTGTCGGGAGCGCCCACGAGCAGTTCTTC
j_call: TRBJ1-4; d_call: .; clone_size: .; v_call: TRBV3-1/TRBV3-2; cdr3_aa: CASSPGQVEKLFF; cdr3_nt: TGTGCCAGCAGCCCCGGACAAGTTGAAAAACTGTTTTTT
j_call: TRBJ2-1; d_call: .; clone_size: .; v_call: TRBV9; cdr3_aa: CASSVTGYNEQFF; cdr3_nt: TGTGCCAGCAGCGTAACAGGTTACAATGAGCAGTTCTTC
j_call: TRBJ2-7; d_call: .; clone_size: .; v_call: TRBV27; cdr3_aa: CASSFSVGPYEQYF; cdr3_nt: TGTGCCAGCAGTTTTTCTGTCGGGCCCTACGAGCAGTACTTC
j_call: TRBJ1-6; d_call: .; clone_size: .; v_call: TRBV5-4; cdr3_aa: CASSLVLGPLHF; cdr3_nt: TGTGCCAGCAGCCTGGTGTTGGGACCCCTCCACTTT
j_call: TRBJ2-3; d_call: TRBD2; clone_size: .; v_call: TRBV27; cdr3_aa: CASRVGTSGRLDTQYF; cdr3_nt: TGTGCCAGCAGGGTGGGGACTAGCGGGAGATTAGATACGCAGTATTTT
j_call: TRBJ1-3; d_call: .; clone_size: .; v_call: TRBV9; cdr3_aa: CASSVEGGSGNTIYF; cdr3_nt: TGTGCCAGCAGCGTAGAGGGCGGCTCTGGAAACACCATATATTTT
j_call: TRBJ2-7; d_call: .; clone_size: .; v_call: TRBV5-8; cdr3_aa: CASSLRLGRVHSYEQYF; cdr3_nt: TGTGCCAGCAGCTTGAGGCTCGGACGGGTCCACTCCTACGAGCAGTACTTC
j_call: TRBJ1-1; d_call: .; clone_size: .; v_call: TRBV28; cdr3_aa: CASSLYRKNTEAFF; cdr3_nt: TGTGCCAGCAGTTTATATCGGAAGAACACTGAAGCTTTCTTT
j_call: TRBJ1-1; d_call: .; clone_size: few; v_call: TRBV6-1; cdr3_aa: CASSGSNRAMNTEAFF; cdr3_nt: TGTGCCAGCAGTGGGTCAAATAGGGCGATGAACACTGAAGCTTTCTTT
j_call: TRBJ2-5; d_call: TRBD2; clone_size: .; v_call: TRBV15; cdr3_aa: CATSRVQREFPETQYF; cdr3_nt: TGTGCCACCAGCAGAGTACAGCGGGAGTTTCCAGAGACCCAGTACTTC
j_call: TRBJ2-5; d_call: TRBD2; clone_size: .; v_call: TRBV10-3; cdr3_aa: CAIGGTSGQETQYF; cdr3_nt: TGTGCCATCGGGGGGACTAGCGGCCAAGAGACCCAGTACTTC
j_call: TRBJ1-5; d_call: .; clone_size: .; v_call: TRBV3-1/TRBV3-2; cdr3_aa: CANWHGNPGTLLQPQHF; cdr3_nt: TGTGCCAACTGGCATGGGAATCCCGGGACCCTTCTTCAGCCCCAGCATTTT
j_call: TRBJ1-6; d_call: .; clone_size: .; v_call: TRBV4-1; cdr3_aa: CASSLLDLDSPLHF; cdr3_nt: TGCGCCAGCAGCCTACTAGACCTTGATTCACCCCTCCACTTT
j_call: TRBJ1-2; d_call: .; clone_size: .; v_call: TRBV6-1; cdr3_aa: CASSEVRGPRYGYTF; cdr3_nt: TGTGCCAGCAGTGAAGTTAGGGGCCCTCGATATGGCTACACCTTC
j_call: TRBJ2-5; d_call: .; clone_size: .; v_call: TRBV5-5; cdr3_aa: CASSLGSGEETQYF; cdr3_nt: TGTGCCAGCAGCTTGGGTTCCGGGGAAGAGACCCAGTACTTC
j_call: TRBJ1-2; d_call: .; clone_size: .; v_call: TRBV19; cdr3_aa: CASKDSGTRNYGYTF; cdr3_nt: TGTGCCAGTAAGGACTCCGGGACACGTAACTATGGCTACACCTTC
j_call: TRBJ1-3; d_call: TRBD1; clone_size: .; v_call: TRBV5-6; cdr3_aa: CASSLGDRGASSGNTIYF; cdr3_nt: TGTGCCAGCAGCTTGGGGGACAGGGGGGCTTCCTCTGGAAACACCATATATTTT
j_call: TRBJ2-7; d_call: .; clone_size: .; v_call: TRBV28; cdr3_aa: CASSSETQPGRYEQYF; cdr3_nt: TGTGCCAGCAGTTCTGAGACACAACCGGGACGCTACGAGCAGTACTTC
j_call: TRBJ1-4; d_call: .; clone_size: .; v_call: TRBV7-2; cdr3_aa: CASSPRPAGEKLFF; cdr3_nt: TGTGCCAGCAGCCCCCGCCCCGCAGGTGAAAAACTGTTTTTT
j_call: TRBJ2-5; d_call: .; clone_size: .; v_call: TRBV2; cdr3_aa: CASRRDRQGDETQYF; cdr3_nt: TGTGCCAGCAGGCGGGACCGCCAGGGGGATGAGACCCAGTACTTC
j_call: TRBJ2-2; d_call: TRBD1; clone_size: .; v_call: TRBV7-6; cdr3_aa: CASSFIGGRGRTGELFF; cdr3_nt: TGTGCCAGCAGCTTTATAGGGGGCAGGGGCCGCACCGGGGAGCTGTTTTTT
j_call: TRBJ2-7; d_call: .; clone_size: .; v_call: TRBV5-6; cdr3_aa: CASSSTGHYEQYF; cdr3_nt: TGTGCCAGCAGCTCCACAGGTCACTACGAGCAGTACTTC
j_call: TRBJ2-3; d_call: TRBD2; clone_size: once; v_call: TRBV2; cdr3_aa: CASRSGAATDTQYF; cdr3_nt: TGTGCCAGCAGAAGCGGGGCGGCCACAGATACGCAGTATTTT
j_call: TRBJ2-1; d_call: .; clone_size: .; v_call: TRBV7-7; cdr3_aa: CASSLGGRTSYNEQFF; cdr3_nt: TGTGCCAGCAGCTTAGGTGGCAGGACGTCCTACAATGAGCAGTTCTTC
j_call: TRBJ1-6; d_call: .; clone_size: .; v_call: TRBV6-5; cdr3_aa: CASSYGWGGHSPLHF; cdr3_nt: TGTGCCAGCAGTTACGGGTGGGGAGGCCATTCACCCCTCCACTTT
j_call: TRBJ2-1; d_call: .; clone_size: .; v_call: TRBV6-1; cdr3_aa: CASSEGGSYGEQFF; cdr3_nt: TGTGCCAGCAGTGAAGGGGGTTCCTATGGTGAGCAGTTCTTC
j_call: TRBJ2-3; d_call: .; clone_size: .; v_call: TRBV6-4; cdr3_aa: CASSPNPHKTDTQYF; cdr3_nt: TGTGCCAGCAGTCCCAACCCCCACAAAACAGATACGCAGTATTTT
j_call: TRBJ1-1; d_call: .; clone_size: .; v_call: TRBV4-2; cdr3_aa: CASSLGRSTEAFF; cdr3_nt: TGTGCCAGCAGCCTTGGACGGAGCACTGAAGCTTTCTTT